These T cell receptor beta chains were read from a single sample in a study of cytomegalovirus exposure and HLA in healthy donors. Some clones are missing from TCRdb's copy, which holds only in-frame ones; the method was immunoSEQ multiplex PCR. This sample has 150,000 to 200,000 clones, with more than 70% found just once. Sequenced: PBMCs. The receptors were gathered from a girl aged 10 to 17 in good health and CMV-seronegative. The CDR3 runs from the conserved cysteine through the conserved F or W. D genes are given only for firm matches. The size of a clone is reported for some rows only, either as once, few or many, or as a class for expanded clones.

V gene	clone size	D gene	J gene	CDR3 DNA	CDR3 protein
TRBV2	NA	TRBD1	TRBJ2-3	TGTGCCAGCAGGAGGGGGCAAATCACAGATACGCAGTATTTT	CASRRGQITDTQYF
TRBV18	NA	TRBD2	TRBJ2-3	TGTGCCAGCTCACCACGAAAACTAGCGGGGACAGATACGCAGTATTTT	CASSPRKLAGTDTQYF
TRBV2	once	NA	TRBJ2-1	TGTGCCAGCAGAGCGAACAGGGAGCACTCTTACAATGAGCAGTTCTTC	CASRANREHSYNEQFF
TRBV6-1	NA	NA	TRBJ1-4	TGTGCCAGCGCCCTCCTCGGTGGGAGAGATGAAAAACTGTTTTTT	CASALLGGRDEKLFF
TRBV5-1	NA	TRBD2	TRBJ2-3	TGCGCCAGCAGCTTCACTAGCGGGGGGGCAGATACGCAGTATTTT	CASSFTSGGADTQYF
TRBV7-9	NA	TRBD2	TRBJ2-7	TGTGCCAGCAGACTTAGCGCTAGCGGGGGGGGCGAGCAGTACTTC	CASRLSASGGGEQYF
TRBV6-5	NA	NA	TRBJ1-1	TGTGCCAGTACTAGGCTTATGAACACTGAAGCTTTCTTT	CASTRLMNTEAFF
TRBV7-7	NA	TRBD2	TRBJ2-1	TGTGCCAGCAGAGCCCACGCGGGGGGGAAGTATGAGCAGTTCTTC	CASRAHAGGKYEQFF
TRBV27	NA	NA	TRBJ2-3	TGTGCCAGCAGCCGGGAGTACACAGATACGCAGTATTTT	CASSREYTDTQYF
TRBV6-1	once	NA	TRBJ1-6	TGTGCCAGCGCTGTTAGGGGTGATTCACCCCTCCACTTT	CASAVRGDSPLHF
TRBV7-3	NA	TRBD1	TRBJ1-6	TGTGCCAGCAGTTCCGGGACAGGGGTCACTTCACCCCTCCACTTT	CASSSGTGVTSPLHF
TRBV10-3	NA	NA	TRBJ2-5	TGTGCCATCAGTGAGTCGGAGTTCAGGGGCCAAGAGACCCAGTACTTC	CAISESEFRGQETQYF
TRBV19	NA	NA	TRBJ1-1	TGTGCCAGTAGTTATGCGGTCAACACTGAAGCTTTCTTT	CASSYAVNTEAFF
TRBV6-5	NA	NA	TRBJ2-7	TGTGCCAGCAGCTCGGGGACTCTGGCGAACGAGCAGTACTTC	CASSSGTLANEQYF
TRBV19	NA	TRBD1	TRBJ1-5	TGTGCCAGTAGCCGACAGGGGGACGGCAATCAGCCCCAGCATTTT	CASSRQGDGNQPQHF
TRBV7-9	NA	TRBD1	TRBJ1-1	TGTGCCAGCAGCCAGGGGGACGGTGGCACTGAAGCTTTCTTT	CASSQGDGGTEAFF
TRBV4-2	NA	NA	TRBJ1-5	TGTGCCAGCAGCGCCAGGGGTAGCAATCAGCCCCAGCATTTT	CASSARGSNQPQHF
TRBV30	few	NA	TRBJ1-6	TGTGCCTGGAGTGTATCCCGGAATTCACCCCTCCACTTT	CAWSVSRNSPLHF
TRBV12-5	NA	TRBD1	TRBJ2-1	TGTGCTAGTGGCGCCGGGACAGGAAAGTTCTTC	CASGAGTGKFF
TRBV29-1	NA	TRBD1	TRBJ1-2	TGCAGCGTTGACCCGGGACAGGGCTATGGCTACACCTTC	CSVDPGQGYGYTF
TRBV7-3	NA	NA	TRBJ2-2	TGTGCCAGCAGCGTGGTGACTGGGACCGGGGAGCTGTTTTTT	CASSVVTGTGELFF
TRBV14	NA	TRBD2	TRBJ2-1	TGTGCCAGCAGCTGGGAGCGGGGGGGAGACTACAATGAGCAGTTCTTC	CASSWERGGDYNEQFF
TRBV6-1	NA	NA	TRBJ2-5	TGTTCCAGCAGTGAAGCAGGGTTGGCGGGACGACTTTCGTACCAAGAGACCCAGTACTTC	CSSSEAGLAGRLSYQETQYF
TRBV14	NA	NA	TRBJ1-1	TGTGCCAGCAGCCAAGATTGGTTGGCAGGGGACACTGAAGCTTTCTTT	CASSQDWLAGDTEAFF
TRBV6-1	NA	TRBD2	TRBJ2-5	TGTGCCAGCAGTGAAAGACGGGGGGGAGAGACCCAGTACTTC	CASSERRGGETQYF
TRBV13	NA	TRBD1	TRBJ2-7	TGTGCCAGCAGCTCGACAGGGAAGTCCTACGAGCAGTACTTC	CASSSTGKSYEQYF
TRBV15	NA	NA	TRBJ1-3	TGTGCCACCAGAATGCTGGGAGGGTGGACGGGAAACACCATATATTTT	CATRMLGGWTGNTIYF
TRBV13	NA	TRBD1	TRBJ2-7	TGTGCCAGCAGCTCAAGACAGGGGTCCTACGAGCAGTACTTC	CASSSRQGSYEQYF
TRBV11-2	NA	NA	TRBJ1-5	TGTGCCAGCAGCTTAGGGACCCAAGGGGGTCAGCATTTT	CASSLGTQGGQHF
TRBV11-2	NA	TRBD2	TRBJ2-5	TGTGCCAGCAGCCAACTAGCGGGGAACCAAGAGACCCAGTACTTC	CASSQLAGNQETQYF
TRBV10-3	NA	TRBD1	TRBJ1-4	TGTGCCATCAGGGGACAGGGTGGGCGTGAAAAACTGTTTTTT	CAIRGQGGREKLFF